These T cell receptor beta chains were read from a single sample in a study of cytotoxic CD8 clonotypes in ibrutinib-treated CLL. Clones were sequenced by immunoSEQ multiplex PCR, and TCRdb holds only the in-frame ones, with some missing. The table records just over 200,000 clones, roughly 79% of them present only once. Sequencing was performed on PBMCs, taken after 12 months of ibrutinib treatment. The receptors here all came from a human donor with chronic lymphocytic leukemia. CDR3s include the opening cysteine and the closing phenylalanine or tryptophan. The D gene is left open where the match is weak. For some rows the clone size is stated as once, few or many, or as a class when expanded; others skip it.

v_call	d_call	clone_size	j_call	cdr3_aa	cdr3_nt
TRBV2	NA	once	TRBJ2-6	CAGQVTGANVLTF	TGTGCAGGGCAGGTAACTGGGGCCAACGTCCTGACTTTC
TRBV30	NA	NA	TRBJ2-7	CAWTLGTLRREQYF	TGTGCCTGGACTCTGGGGACTCTCCGGAGAGAGCAGTACTTC
TRBV2	NA	NA	TRBJ1-2	CASSEWGYTF	TGTGCCAGCAGTGAGTGGGGCTACACCTTC
TRBV6-6	NA	NA	TRBJ2-7	CASSSGIDYEQYF	TGTGCCAGCAGTTCAGGGATTGACTACGAGCAGTACTTC
TRBV4-1	NA	NA	TRBJ1-1	CASSITPGLNTEAFF	TGCGCCAGCAGTATAACACCGGGACTAAACACTGAAGCTTTCTTT
TRBV7-2	NA	NA	TRBJ2-3	CASSVGRSTDTQYF	TGTGCCAGCAGCGTAGGCCGAAGCACAGATACGCAGTATTTT
TRBV7-9	NA	NA	TRBJ2-7	CASSLARGTDSYEQYF	TGTGCCAGCAGCTTAGCGCGGGGGACAGACTCCTACGAGCAGTACTTC
TRBV7-9	NA	NA	TRBJ1-3	CASRDFSSGNTIYF	TGTGCCAGCAGGGATTTCTCGTCTGGAAACACCATATATTTT
TRBV19	NA	once	TRBJ1-1	CASNLRDEAFF	TGTGCCAGTAACCTTCGAGACGAAGCTTTCTTT
TRBV2	TRBD1	NA	TRBJ1-5	CASSGTGILGNQPQHF	TGTGCCAGCAGTGGGACAGGGATTTTGGGCAATCAGCCCCAGCATTTT
TRBV29-1	TRBD2	NA	TRBJ2-1	CSVEGSGRHEQFF	TGCAGCGTTGAAGGTAGCGGGAGACATGAGCAGTTCTTC
TRBV7-2	NA	NA	TRBJ2-7	CASSLGTRDEQYF	TGTGCCAGCAGCTTAGGGACAAGAGACGAGCAGTACTTC
TRBV25-1	TRBD1	NA	TRBJ2-5	CASSRQGGQETQYF	TGTGCCAGCAGTAGACAGGGGGGCCAAGAGACCCAGTACTTC
TRBV7-2	NA	NA	TRBJ1-5	CASSPSGGNQPQHF	TGTGCCAGCAGCCCAAGCGGGGGTAATCAGCCCCAGCATTTT
TRBV7-6	NA	NA	TRBJ2-5	CASSLGDIRETQYF	TGTGCCAGCAGCTTAGGGGATATCCGAGAGACCCAGTACTTC
TRBV7-8	TRBD1	NA	TRBJ2-2	CASSLSGTGGPGELFF	TGTGCCAGCAGCTTATCGGGGACAGGGGGCCCCGGGGAGCTGTTTTTT
TRBV15	TRBD2	NA	TRBJ2-5	CATSSFEGGRETQYF	TGTGCCACCAGCAGCTTTGAGGGAGGGCGGGAGACCCAGTACTTC
TRBV6-5	TRBD1	NA	TRBJ2-7	CASSKGLTGAYEQYF	TGTGCCAGCAGTAAGGGCCTTACAGGGGCCTACGAGCAGTACTTC
TRBV11-2	NA	once	TRBJ2-1	CASSLVSGSYNEQFF	TGTGCCAGCAGCTTAGTCTCCGGTTCCTACAATGAGCAGTTCTTC
TRBV9	NA	NA	TRBJ1-2	CASSPLRDATNYGYTF	TGTGCCAGCAGCCCTCTGCGGGACGCAACTAACTATGGCTACACCTTC
TRBV5-4	TRBD2	NA	TRBJ2-5	CASSSISGGQETQYF	TGTGCCAGCAGCTCGATTAGCGGGGGACAAGAGACCCAGTACTTC
TRBV10-3	TRBD1	NA	TRBJ2-5	CAISESLVFGTGGRKTQYF	TGTGCCATCAGTGAGTCGTTAGTGTTCGGGACAGGGGGCCGCAAGACCCAGTACTTC
TRBV6-5	NA	NA	TRBJ2-5	CASSSGTRKETQYF	TGTGCCAGCAGCTCCGGGACGCGGAAAGAGACCCAGTACTTC
TRBV19	TRBD1	NA	TRBJ1-2	CASSIEWTGLGYTF	TGTGCCAGTAGTATAGAATGGACAGGATTAGGCTACACCTTC
TRBV9	TRBD2	NA	TRBJ2-3	CASSAMTSPDTQYF	TGTGCCAGCAGCGCGATGACTAGCCCAGATACGCAGTATTTT
TRBV9	TRBD1	NA	TRBJ2-3	CASSTGQGFTSTDTQYF	TGTGCCAGCAGCACCGGACAGGGGTTTACTAGCACAGATACGCAGTATTTT
TRBV14	TRBD2	few	TRBJ2-1	CASSPYLAGYNEQFF	TGTGCCAGCAGCCCTTATTTAGCGGGCTACAATGAGCAGTTCTTC
TRBV19	TRBD1	NA	TRBJ2-7	CASSKGQLPYEQYF	TGTGCCAGTAGTAAGGGACAGCTCCCCTACGAGCAGTACTTC
TRBV9	TRBD1	NA	TRBJ1-2	CASSQGQAVVGYTF	TGTGCCAGCAGCCAGGGACAGGCGGTCGTAGGCTACACCTTC
TRBV18	TRBD1	NA	TRBJ1-2	CASSPSLGTEAYYGYTF	TGTGCCAGCTCACCGTCCTTAGGGACAGAGGCCTACTATGGCTACACCTTC
TRBV18	NA	NA	TRBJ2-3	CASSPWEGATDTQYF	TGTGCCAGCTCACCCTGGGAAGGGGCCACAGATACGCAGTATTTT
TRBV14	NA	few	TRBJ2-7	CASRSPESYEQYF	TGTGCCAGCAGGTCCCCCGAGAGCTACGAGCAGTACTTC
TRBV9	NA	once	TRBJ2-7	CASSVDGTYEQYF	TGTGCCAGCAGCGTAGACGGGACCTACGAGCAGTACTTC
TRBV11-2	NA	once	TRBJ1-2	CASSTYRQRGRSIYGYTF	TGTGCCAGCAGCACTTACCGGCAGCGGGGACGGAGTATTTATGGCTACACCTTC
TRBV4-1	NA	NA	TRBJ2-2	CASSPFTANTGELFF	TGCGCCAGCAGCCCCTTTACAGCTAACACCGGGGAGCTGTTTTTT
TRBV19	TRBD2	NA	TRBJ2-5	CASSPRTSGSGETQYF	TGTGCCAGTAGTCCAAGGACTAGCGGGAGTGGCGAGACCCAGTACTTC
TRBV15	TRBD2	NA	TRBJ2-7	CATSLAGAYEQYF	TGTGCCACCAGCCTGGCGGGGGCCTACGAGCAGTACTTC
TRBV30	TRBD1	NA	TRBJ1-1	CAWTPGTANTEAFF	TGTGCCTGGACCCCAGGGACAGCGAACACTGAAGCTTTCTTT
TRBV20-1	NA	once	TRBJ1-2	CSADPYTF	TGCAGTGCTGACCCATACACCTTC
TRBV9	NA	once	TRBJ2-5	CASSAGTEFWETQYF	TGTGCCAGCAGCGCTGGGACCGAGTTCTGGGAGACCCAGTACTTC
TRBV6-1	NA	NA	TRBJ2-1	CASSVGGYNEQFF	TGTGCCAGCAGCGTGGGTGGGTACAATGAGCAGTTCTTC
TRBV5-1	NA	NA	TRBJ1-2	CASSAGRETSYGYTF	TGCGCCAGCAGCGCGGGCAGGGAAACTAGCTATGGCTACACCTTC